This note documents a single TCR beta chain sequence. There are a few counts of this clonotype. This receptor's antigen is unknown. Qualities for individual bases were not recorded, and no much larger clone is one base off. CDR1 and CDR2, per the germline V gene, are SGHTA and FQGNSA. The V and J ends are trimmed by 5 bases and 4 bases, leaving 17 bases between them. Inclusive of the bounding cysteine and phenylalanine, the CDR3 is 15 residues long. Of the read, only the CDR3 DNA is kept; its 45 bases are in frame from base 1. The treatment or condition label, read with the paper, signifies: in vitro stimulation with specific CMV peptide epitopes to enrich CMV-specific T cells. Sequencing instrument: Illumina HiSeq 1500. In TCRdb, the public reads were trimmed at Q25 with fastp and aligned with MiXCR, with productive beta chains retained. Rows merge per CDR3 protein into single entries with the most common DNA and genes. In this sample the table shows around 430,000 distinct CDR3 sequences, about 39% of which occur a single time. Around 45% of the sample is in the top ten clones.

The entry originates in a study of T cell repertoires in cytomegalovirus infection (dated by TCRdb to about 2019). Looking at the study overall: Recently identified HLA-C-restricted CMV epitopes, whose presentation resists viral immunomodulation, were targeted by peptide stimulations together with well-studied HLA-B-restricted epitopes. Because public TCR beta signatures pointed to carriage of CMV infection together with the matching HLA type, the HLA type of each donor mattered for the analysis.

The paper as a whole reports these results and caveats: The ex vivo response was dominated by HLA-C-restricted CMV-specific TCR beta clonotypes, which also provided the single most frequent clonotype in two of eight donors. Carriers of CMV infection plus the relevant HLA type were discriminated by the cumulative frequency of public TCR beta family members in the study cohort and in an independent approximately 340-donor cohort.

The sequence came from a human donor in good health (CMV status not recorded). Some clones in this sample may be carry-over from other donors' samples. Here the sequenced sample was cultured PBMCs, taken from culture after CMV antigen stimulation. This chain is built from TRBV7-2 and TRBJ1-1, with TRBD1 perhaps the D gene, on 6 matching bases. In nucleotides, the sequence is TGTGCCAGCAGCCCGCGTAACCTAGGGGGCACTGAAGCTTTCTTT. This translates into CASSPRNLGGTEAFF.